The clone carrying this T cell receptor beta chain was seen a handful of times. Its antigen is still unknown. This record comes from a study of T cells after yellow fever vaccination. Findings and caveats of the study: Abundant bulk-derived clonotypes could contaminate FACS-sorted repertoires. Post-booster reappearance was seen for most primary-vaccination clones (around 96% CD4, around 88% CD8).

TCRdb re-analysed the 5' RACE reads in MiXCR, keeping a single row per CDR3 protein. The sample lists more than 450,000 distinct CDR3 sequences, just over 20% seen once, with about 15% in the top ten. From germline, CDR1 is SNHLY and CDR2 FYNNEI. The J segment lost 8 bases and the V segment lost 2 bases, leaving 5 bases of the junction unmatched. The CDR3 has 14 residues. This TCR derives from a man between 18 and 29 years old who received the YFV17D yellow fever vaccine. The source was PBMCs, collected less than 25 days after the first yellow fever vaccination. J is TRBJ2-1 and V is TRBV2; TRBD1 matches at 8 bases. The CDR3 region is CASSELSGGDEQFF. The CDR3 DNA is TGTGCCAGCAGTGAACTGTCAGGGGGCGATGAGCAGTTCTTC.